The rows below give T cell receptor beta chains drawn from one sample of a study of blood T cell repertoires in COVID-19. Sequencing was performed with immunoSEQ multiplex PCR; in TCRdb, only in-frame clones are kept and a portion is missing. This sample has over 55,000 clones; around 84% occur once, and the top ten carry roughly 6.7%. Sequenced input: peripheral blood. Receptor source: a human donor with active COVID-19. The donor label of this sample is uncertain. Both conserved end residues are trimmed from each CDR3.

>TRBJ2-5|TRBV27
ASTKTGEETQY
>TRBJ2-7|TRBV10-2
ASSPGLGGEQY
>TRBJ2-7|TRBV3-1/TRBV3-2
ASSQDEGGSYEQY
>TRBJ2-3|TRBV7-2
ASVKWGALSDTQY
>TRBJ2-5|TRBV7-2
ASSKSGAPQYQETQY
>TRBJ2-3|TRBV5-6
ASSLVAGSSTSTQY
>TRBJ2-2|TRBV6-5
ASRTGKRNTGELF
>TRBJ2-1|TRBV7-3
ASSGQGARNEQF
>TRBJ1-1|TRBV7-3
ASSSQRDTEAF
>TRBJ2-1|TRBV19
ASNAVWTGRDNEQF
>TRBJ2-4|TRBV19
ASSTSHRDSIAKNIQY
>TRBJ2-2|TRBV27
ATSRVGRGLPTGELF
>TRBJ2-3|TRBV3-1/TRBV3-2
ASSQGTSTSDTQY
>TRBJ2-7|TRBV5-4
ASSARLTVSSEQY
>TRBJ2-5|TRBV5-4
ASSPGTSQETQY
>TRBJ1-2|TRBV5-5
ASNWDTLPYGYT
>TRBJ2-7|TRBV5-4
ASSLGQVKTEQY
>TRBJ2-3|TRBV2
ASSSGATGDTQY
>TRBJ2-7|TRBV29-1
SVEITRQGISYEQY
>TRBJ2-2|TRBV2
ASSETGGDTGELF
>TRBJ2-3|TRBV5-1
ASRRTATDTQY
>TRBJ2-1|TRBV6-5
ASALGLRSYEQF
>TRBJ1-2|TRBV5-1
ASSLWQGLGYT
>TRBJ1-1|TRBV14
ASSYRGSNTEAF
>TRBJ1-4|TRBV5-1
ASSLGQVDEKLF
>TRBJ1-6|TRBV3-1/TRBV3-2
ASRRKDAGRNSPLH
>TRBJ2-1|TRBV7-2
ASSLGGRSYNEQF
>TRBJ2-1|TRBV7-2
ASSLPSGGARQF
>TRBJ1-1|TRBV29-1
SVSIDRYTEAF
>TRBJ2-1|TRBV24-1
ATRSYSYNEQF
>TRBJ2-7|TRBV7-9
ASSLALAGAYEQY
>TRBJ2-1|TRBV30
AWSVLRGPIGEQF
>TRBJ1-4|TRBV7-9
ASSLTGGREKLF
>TRBJ2-1|TRBV27
ASSSGLASGEQF
>TRBJ1-2|TRBV7-3
ASSPQGTGGYGYT
>TRBJ1-1|TRBV28
ASRLTGGNTEAF
>TRBJ1-1|TRBV7-9
ASSLDRNTEAF
>TRBJ1-2|TRBV6-5
ATLLPGSYGYT
>TRBJ2-3|TRBV7-2
ASSLIWATDTQY
>TRBJ2-1|TRBV7-3
ASSLFPPGQSYNEQF
>TRBJ2-3|TRBV5-6
ASSLYTSGADTQY
>TRBJ1-6|TRBV6-5
ASSYGTGRSPLH
>TRBJ2-7|TRBV11-2
ASRRRWESRDEQY
>TRBJ2-2|TRBV3-1/TRBV3-2
ASSRPARLAGGGELF
>TRBJ2-7|TRBV28
ASSPAYLGSYEQY
>TRBJ1-2|TRBV28
ASSSERKTNYGYT
>TRBJ2-5|TRBV5-5
ASRKQGWETQY
>TRBJ2-3|TRBV12-3/TRBV12-4
ASTIAGGETQY